The clone carrying this TCR beta chain was observed a few times. As yet, its antigen is unknown. The source of the sample is a study of shared clonotypes between healthy human individuals. General study findings and limits: A reduction in generation probabilities was seen for non-shared clonotypes relative to those shared by all four donors. In general, naive subsets displayed greater estimated richness than memory subsets did.

There were no recent acute infections or vaccinations among the donors, who were healthy HIV-negative adults. Generated by immunoSEQ multiplex PCR, the TCRdb table keeps only in-frame clones and is missing some. The repertoire has hundreds of thousands of clones, roughly 73% of them found once; the top ten carry more than 1.5%. Per the germline V gene, CDR1 is SQVTM and CDR2 is ANQGSEA. The CDR3 spans 14 residues. The TCR sequence derives from a woman younger than 45 in good health. Specimen: memory CD4+ T cells sorted from blood. The subset: CD45RA-negative fraction. This chain joins TRBV29-1 and TRBJ2-5, with D perhaps matching TRBD1 or TRBD2 (5 bases each). The closer fit of TRBJ2-7 to the DNA end suggests the J call may be wrong. The CDR3 loop reads CSVEDRGNSYEQYF. The CDR3 nucleotides read TGCAGCGTTGAAGATCGGGGCAACTCCTACGAGCAGTACTTC.